The entry below describes one TCR beta chain. Its recognized antigen is unknown. Per-base qualities were not stored, and no clone one base away is much larger. TCR beta CDR3 regions were amplified from RNA transcripts for repertoire sequencing. HTBI primers and the Qiagen OneStep RT-PCR kit were used in a first-round RT-PCR, which was followed by a second-round multiplex PCR, size selection and purification. Libraries were sequenced paired-end with 100 bp reads on an Illumina HiSeq2000. Per the original workflow: SOAPnuke was used for read processing, and reads with adapters, uncalled bases, a mean Phred below 15, or no exact constant-primer or identifier match were discarded. High-quality paired reads were merged with COPE v1.2.5. Each unique nucleotide sequence was treated as a clonotype, and MiTCR v1.1 was used to align the clonotypes to the IMGT TRB V, D and J references. The analysis was limited to V-J combinations with a frequency above 0.0001, which together covered 99.2% of repertoires. For each V-J combination, a TCR clonal expansion and chaos score was defined as the ratio of F50 clonal expansion to chaos observed in the TCRdist matrix. Welch's t-statistics and random forest were used to reduce features to over ten V-J combinations, which were fed into a naive Bayes classifier. The similarity between thyroid and blood repertoires was quantified using the Morisita-Horn index. Using fastp trimming at Q25 and MiXCR clonotype assembly, TCRdb reanalyzed the public sequencing data and kept in-frame beta chains. Each CDR3 protein gets just one entry, which takes the most common genes and DNA from the rows behind it. For this entry, the V and J calls and clone size follow TCRdb and not the study's own pipeline. The sample profile shows approximately 700,000 distinct CDR3 sequences; 35% to 50% of them were found once. About 40% of the sample rests with the top ten.

Patients with ophthalmopathy had moderately to severely active disease, with a Clinical Activity Score of 3 or more, a NOSPECS grade of 4 or more, and a disease duration of less than 3 months. Patients with other autoimmune diseases, uncontrolled infections, pregnancy or lactation were excluded. Diagnosis was based on clinical symptoms, serum thyroxine, TRAb, thyroid ultrasound and orbital computed tomography. PBMCs were isolated from 8 to 10 ml of fresh peripheral blood by Ficoll-Paque density gradient centrifugation. Total RNA was extracted using Trizol reagent, and RNA quality was checked on an Agilent 2100 Bioanalyzer. This sample was taken from a study of Graves' ophthalmopathy and Graves' hyperthyroidism listed by TCRdb under 2018. About the full investigation: Peripheral blood was collected at initial diagnosis, before any treatment. The study used TCR beta repertoire signatures to distinguish Graves' ophthalmopathy from Graves' hyperthyroidism and to predict progression to ophthalmopathy. In total, 135 blood samples were TCR-sequenced: 43 ophthalmopathy, over 70 hyperthyroidism and roughly 17 hyperthyroidism-to-ophthalmopathy patients. To explore V-J signatures that distinguish ophthalmopathy from hyperthyroidism, a discovery set of about a hundred patients was enrolled, made up of 40 to 45 with ophthalmopathy and around 57 with stable hyperthyroidism. An independent validation cohort was composed of approximately 18 hyperthyroidism patients and 17 patients who later progressed from hyperthyroidism to ophthalmopathy. In roughly 6 hyperthyroidism patients, T-cell repertoires of thyroid tissue and blood were compared. Following sample collection, hyperthyroidism patients were given methimazole at a starting dose of 30 mg daily, and ophthalmopathy patients were given high-dose intravenous methylprednisolone.

Overall results and qualifications from the work: The 13-signature model separated ophthalmopathy from stable hyperthyroidism with around 90% sensitivity and approximately 81% specificity in cross-validation, and 80%/75% in the test set. Most expanded thyroid clonotypes with a frequency above 0.001 also appeared in blood, which suggests that blood repertoires may reflect the immune response in the thyroid. In validation, the model predicted ophthalmopathy progression with less than 71% sensitivity and around 72% specificity; roughly 12 predicted patients were CT-confirmed with GO in a median of 6.5 months. No statistical method was used to set the sample size in advance, and the investigators knew which group each participant was assigned to.

CDR1 and CDR2, per the germline V gene, are ENHRY and SYGVKD. A distance of 14 bases separates the germline ends of V and J, which lose 0 bases and 11 bases respectively. CDR3 length: 14 amino acids, cysteine to phenylalanine. Only the CDR3 DNA is retained, 42 bases long and in frame from the first base. The specimen sequenced was peripheral blood. The chain employs TRBV10-3 and TRBJ1-5; the D gene identity is not certain. This TCR came from an adult man with Graves' ophthalmopathy. The CDR3 loop reads CAISESRGGETQHF. The nucleotides are TGTGCCATCAGTGAGTCGAGAGGTGGGGAGACCCAGCATTTT.